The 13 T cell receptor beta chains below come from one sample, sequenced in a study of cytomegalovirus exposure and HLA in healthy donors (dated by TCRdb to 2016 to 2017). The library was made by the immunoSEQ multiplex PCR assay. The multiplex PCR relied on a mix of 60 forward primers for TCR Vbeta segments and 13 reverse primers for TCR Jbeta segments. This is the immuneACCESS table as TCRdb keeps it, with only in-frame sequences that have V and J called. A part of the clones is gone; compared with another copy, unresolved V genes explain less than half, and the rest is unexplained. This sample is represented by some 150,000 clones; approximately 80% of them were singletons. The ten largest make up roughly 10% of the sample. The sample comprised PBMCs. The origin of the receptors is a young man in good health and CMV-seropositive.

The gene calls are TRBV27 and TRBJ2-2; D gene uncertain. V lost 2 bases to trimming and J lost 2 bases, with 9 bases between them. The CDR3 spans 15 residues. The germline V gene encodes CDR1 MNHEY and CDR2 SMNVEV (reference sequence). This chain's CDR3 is CASSLDRINTGELFF. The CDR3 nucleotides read TGTGCCAGCAGTTTAGATAGAATCAACACCGGGGAGCTGTTTTTT.

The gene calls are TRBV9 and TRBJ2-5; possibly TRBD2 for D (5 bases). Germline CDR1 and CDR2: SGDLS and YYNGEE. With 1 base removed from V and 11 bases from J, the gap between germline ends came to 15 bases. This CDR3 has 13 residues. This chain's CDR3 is CASSVNFEGEQYF. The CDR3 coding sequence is TGTGCCAGCAGCGTAAACTTTGAGGGTGAGCAGTACTTC.

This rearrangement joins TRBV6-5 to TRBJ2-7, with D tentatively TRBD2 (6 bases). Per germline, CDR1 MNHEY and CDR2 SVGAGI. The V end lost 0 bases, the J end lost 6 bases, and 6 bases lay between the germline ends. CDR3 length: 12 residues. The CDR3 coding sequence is TGTGCCAGCAGTTACTCGGAGGGCGAGCAGTACTTC. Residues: CASSYSEGEQYF.

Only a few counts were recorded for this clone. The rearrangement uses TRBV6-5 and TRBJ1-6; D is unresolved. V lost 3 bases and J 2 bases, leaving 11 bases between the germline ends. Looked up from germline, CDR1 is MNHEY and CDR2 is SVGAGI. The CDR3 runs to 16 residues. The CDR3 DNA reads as TGTGCCAGCAGTTATACGAGACGGGCCTATAATTCACCCCTCCACTTT. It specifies CASSYTRRAYNSPLHF.

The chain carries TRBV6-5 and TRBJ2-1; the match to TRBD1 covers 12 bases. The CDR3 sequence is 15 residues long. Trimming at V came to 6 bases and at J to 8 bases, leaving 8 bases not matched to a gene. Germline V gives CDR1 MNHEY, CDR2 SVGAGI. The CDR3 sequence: CASSLGTGGIDEQFF. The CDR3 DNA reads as TGTGCCAGCAGCCTCGGGACAGGGGGCATCGATGAGCAGTTCTTC.

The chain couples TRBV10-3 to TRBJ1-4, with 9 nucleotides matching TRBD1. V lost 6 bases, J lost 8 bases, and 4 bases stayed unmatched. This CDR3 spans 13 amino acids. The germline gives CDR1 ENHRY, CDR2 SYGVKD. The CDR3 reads CAIRQGAREKLFF. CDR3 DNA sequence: TGTGCCATCAGACAGGGGGCGCGGGAAAAACTGTTTTTT.

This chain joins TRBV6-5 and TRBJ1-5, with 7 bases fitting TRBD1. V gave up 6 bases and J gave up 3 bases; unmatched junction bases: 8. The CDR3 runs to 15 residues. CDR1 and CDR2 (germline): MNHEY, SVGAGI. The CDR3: CASSSTTGSNQPQHF. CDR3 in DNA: TGTGCCAGCAGCTCAACGACAGGGTCCAATCAGCCCCAGCATTTT.

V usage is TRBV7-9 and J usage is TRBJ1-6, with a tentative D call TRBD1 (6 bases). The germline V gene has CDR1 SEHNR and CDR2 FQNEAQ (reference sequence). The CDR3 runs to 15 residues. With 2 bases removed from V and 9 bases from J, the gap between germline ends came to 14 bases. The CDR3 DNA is TGTGCCAGCAGCTTACGGGCAGGGGATGGTTCACCCCTCCACTTT. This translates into CASSLRAGDGSPLHF. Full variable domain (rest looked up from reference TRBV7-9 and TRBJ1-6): DTGVSQNPRHKITKRGQNVTFRCDPISEHNRLYWYRQTLGQGPEFLTYFQNEAQLEKSRLLSDRFSAERPKGSFSTLEIQRTEQGDSAMYLCASSLRAGDGSPLHFGNGTRLTVT.

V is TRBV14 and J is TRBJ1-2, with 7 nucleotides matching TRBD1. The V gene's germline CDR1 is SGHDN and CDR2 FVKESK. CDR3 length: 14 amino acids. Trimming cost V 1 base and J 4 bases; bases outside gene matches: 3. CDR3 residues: CASSQVRDSYGYTF. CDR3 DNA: TGTGCCAGCAGCCAAGTAAGGGACAGCTATGGCTACACCTTC.

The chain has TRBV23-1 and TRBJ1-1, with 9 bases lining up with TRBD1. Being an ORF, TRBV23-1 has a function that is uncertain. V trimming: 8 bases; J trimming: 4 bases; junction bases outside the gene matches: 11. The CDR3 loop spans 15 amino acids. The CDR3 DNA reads TGCGCCAGCGCATCTAACAGGGGGCGCATCACTGAAGCTTTCTTT. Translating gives CASASNRGRITEAFF.

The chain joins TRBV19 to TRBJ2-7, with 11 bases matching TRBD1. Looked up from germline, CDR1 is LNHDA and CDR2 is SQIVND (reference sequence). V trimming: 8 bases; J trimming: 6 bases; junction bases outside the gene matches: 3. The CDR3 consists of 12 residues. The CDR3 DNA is TGTGCCAGTTCCGGGACAGGGGGCGAGCAGTACTTC. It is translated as CASSGTGGEQYF.

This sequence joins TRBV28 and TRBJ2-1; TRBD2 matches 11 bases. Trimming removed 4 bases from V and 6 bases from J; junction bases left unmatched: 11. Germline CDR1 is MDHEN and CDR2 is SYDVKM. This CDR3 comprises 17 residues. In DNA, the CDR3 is TGTGCCAGCAGTTCAAGGTTTAGCGGGAGGGCCGTCAATGAGCAGTTCTTC. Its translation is CASSSRFSGRAVNEQFF.

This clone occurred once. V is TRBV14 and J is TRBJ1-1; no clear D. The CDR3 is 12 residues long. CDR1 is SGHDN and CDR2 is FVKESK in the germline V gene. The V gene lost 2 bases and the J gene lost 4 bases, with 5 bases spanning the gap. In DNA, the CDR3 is TGTGCCAGCAGCCAATCTCGCACTGAAGCTTTCTTT. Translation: CASSQSRTEAFF.